These T cell receptor beta chains were read from a single sample in a study of blood T cells in healthy people across ages. In TCRdb, the 5' RACE reads were re-called with MiXCR into one record per CDR3 protein. The table shows approximately 800,000 distinct CDR3 sequences, with under 30% occurring only once. The same data also went into a second study, on T cells of mothers and their children.

Sequencing was performed on blood. These receptors were collected from a boy aged 5-17 years in good health. The CDR3 runs from the conserved cysteine through the conserved F or W. The D gene is left open where the match is weak. Clone size, where shown, is once, few, many, or a class for clones that have expanded.

V gene	J gene	D gene	clone size	CDR3 protein	CDR3 DNA
TRBV29-1	TRBJ2-7	NA	once	CSVAGQGSSYEQYF	TGCAGCGTAGCCGGCCAGGGGTCATCCTACGAGCAGTACTTC
TRBV5-1	TRBJ1-2	NA	few	CASNLDTASNYGYTF	TGCGCCAGCAACCTCGACACAGCGAGTAACTATGGCTACACCTTC
TRBV7-3	TRBJ2-2	TRBD2	few	CASSSSGGTTGELFF	TGTGCCAGCAGCTCTAGCGGGGGGACCACCGGGGAGCTGTTTTTT
TRBV29-1	TRBJ2-7	TRBD2	NA	CSVLSGGASYEQYF	TGCAGCGTCCTAAGCGGGGGGGCCTCCTACGAGCAGTACTTC
TRBV20-1	TRBJ2-1	NA	NA	CCASEVLEVFF	TGCTGTGCTAGCGAAGTCCTAGAGGTGTTCTTC
TRBV11-2	TRBJ1-4	TRBD1	NA	CASSLVAGGTEKLFF	TGTGCCAGCAGCTTAGTAGCAGGGGGCACTGAAAAACTGTTTTTT
TRBV12-3/TRBV12-4	TRBJ2-7	NA	once	CASSFSPNYEQYF	TGTGCCAGCAGTTTTAGTCCGAACTACGAGCAGTACTTC
TRBV5-1	TRBJ2-3	NA	NA	CASSLQDTDTQYF	TGCGCCAGCAGCTTGCAGGACACAGATACGCAGTATTTT
TRBV5-4	TRBJ2-7	NA	many	CASSQGQRSYEQYF	TGTGCCAGCAGCCAAGGACAGAGATCCTACGAGCAGTACTTC
TRBV12-3/TRBV12-4	TRBJ2-2	NA	few	CASSLKLNTGELFF	TGTGCCAGCAGTTTAAAACTGAACACCGGGGAGCTGTTTTTT
TRBV20-1	TRBJ1-1	NA	few	CSARGGSWAGTEAFF	TGCAGTGCTAGAGGGGGCTCCTGGGCGGGCACTGAAGCTTTCTTT
TRBV4-1	TRBJ1-2	TRBD1	NA	CASSQDRDRDGYTF	TGCGCCAGCAGCCAAGACCGGGACAGGGATGGCTACACCTTC
TRBV12-3/TRBV12-4	TRBJ1-1	NA	NA	CASSRPTLDTEAFF	TGTGCCAGCAGCCGCCCCACCCTGGACACTGAAGCTTTCTTT
TRBV6-5	TRBJ2-1	NA	few	CASSYSLGAAIDEQFF	TGTGCCAGCAGTTACTCGTTAGGGGCGGCTATCGATGAGCAGTTCTTC
TRBV5-1	TRBJ1-1	TRBD1	many	CASSLDGTGPEAFF	TGCGCCAGCAGCTTGGACGGGACAGGGCCTGAAGCTTTCTTT
TRBV7-2	TRBJ1-2	TRBD1	few	CASSLTGARYGYTF	TGTGCCAGCAGCCTGACAGGGGCTCGCTATGGCTACACCTTC
TRBV5-5	TRBJ1-3	TRBD1	NA	CASSLGQGITIYF	TGTGCCAGCAGCCTGGGACAGGGCATCACCATATATTTT
TRBV7-4	TRBJ2-5	NA	NA	CASSSRGAQETQYF	TGTGCCAGCAGTTCTCGGGGGGCACAAGAGACCCAGTACTTC
TRBV10-1	TRBJ2-3	NA	few	CASSVEGVGTDTQYF	TGCGCCAGCAGTGTTGAGGGTGTGGGCACAGATACGCAGTATTTT
TRBV27	TRBJ2-3	NA	many	CASSGADTQYF	TGTGCCAGCAGTGGGGCAGATACGCAGTATTTT
TRBV28	TRBJ2-5	NA	many	CASSRGGSLETQYF	TGTGCCAGCAGCCGTGGGGGTAGCTTAGAGACCCAGTACTTC
TRBV13	TRBJ2-3	TRBD2	few	CASSQQRGTRGGDTQYF	TGTGCCAGCAGCCAGCAGCGGGGGACCCGAGGAGGAGATACGCAGTATTTT
TRBV20-1	TRBJ1-2	NA	NA	CSARDEVGGYTF	TGCAGTGCTAGAGATGAAGTTGGCGGCTACACCTTC
TRBV16	TRBJ1-6	NA	few	CASGGTWGSYNSPLHF	TGTGCCAGCGGAGGAACCTGGGGGTCCTATAATTCACCCCTCCACTTT
TRBV5-1	TRBJ2-5	NA	few	CASTDYGAETQHF	TGCGCCAGCACCGACTACGGCGCGGAGACCCAGCACTTC
TRBV28	TRBJ2-7	TRBD1	NA	CASSLPGQASYEQYF	TGTGCCAGCAGCCTACCGGGACAGGCCTCCTACGAGCAGTACTTC
TRBV3-1	TRBJ1-2	TRBD1	NA	CASSVAGSYPGTAYGYTF	TGTGCCAGCAGCGTCGCGGGGTCGTACCCCGGGACAGCCTATGGCTACACCTTC
TRBV28	TRBJ2-5	TRBD2	few	CASSFGTRETQYF	TGTGCCAGCAGTTTTGGGACTAGAGAGACCCAGTACTTC
TRBV27	TRBJ2-3	NA	few	CASRASGRRTDTQYF	TGTGCCAGCAGGGCGAGCGGGCGGCGGACAGATACGCAGTATTTT
TRBV28	TRBJ2-5	NA	few	CASTGRETQYF	TGTGCCAGTACAGGGAGAGAGACCCAGTACTTC
TRBV11-2	TRBJ1-1	NA	few	CASSLVSGTLNTEAFF	TGTGCCAGCAGCTTAGTCTCCGGGACATTGAACACTGAAGCTTTCTTT
TRBV27	TRBJ2-7	TRBD2	few	CASSPGGLVYEQYF	TGTGCCAGCAGTCCGGGGGGACTAGTCTACGAGCAGTACTTC
TRBV28	TRBJ2-1	TRBD1	few	CASSAPGQGIYNEQFF	TGTGCCAGCAGTGCTCCGGGACAGGGCATCTACAATGAGCAGTTCTTC
TRBV21-1	TRBJ2-3	NA	few	CASTLEKGRKSSDSTDTQYF	TGTGCCAGCACCCTGGAGAAGGGACGGAAATCCTCTGATTCCACAGATACGCAGTATTTT
TRBV5-1	TRBJ2-6	NA	NA	CASSPIPRGTGANVLTF	TGCGCCAGCAGCCCTATACCCAGGGGAACCGGGGCCAACGTCCTGACTTTC
TRBV7-9	TRBJ2-3	NA	NA	CASTLPGEATDTQYF	TGTGCCAGCACCCTCCCAGGGGAGGCGACAGATACGCAGTATTTT
TRBV12-3/TRBV12-4	TRBJ2-7	TRBD2	NA	CASNPGLGSEQYF	TGTGCCAGCAATCCGGGACTAGGGAGCGAGCAGTACTTC
TRBV20-1	TRBJ1-6	NA	NA	CSAKDGFRSSYNSPLHF	TGCAGTGCTAAGGACGGTTTTAGGAGCTCCTATAATTCACCCCTCCACTTT
TRBV28	TRBJ2-5	TRBD2	NA	CASNPLGLAGGLKETQYF	TGTGCCAGCAACCCTCTGGGACTAGCGGGGGGACTCAAAGAGACCCAGTACTTC
TRBV11-2	TRBJ2-5	NA	many	CASSLEGRVQETQYF	TGTGCCAGCAGCTTAGAAGGCAGGGTCCAAGAGACCCAGTACTTC
TRBV7-9	TRBJ2-5	NA	few	CASSYSVETQYF	TGTGCCAGCAGCTACTCTGTAGAGACCCAGTACTTC
TRBV7-2	TRBJ2-7	NA	few	CASSFPPDKGVNEQYF	TGTGCCAGCAGCTTCCCGCCGGACAAAGGCGTAAACGAGCAGTACTTC
TRBV12-3/TRBV12-4	TRBJ2-3	NA	few	CASSLSRVGTTDTQYF	TGTGCCAGCAGTTTGAGCAGGGTAGGCACAACAGATACGCAGTATTTT
TRBV28	TRBJ2-7	NA	few	CASSPNRKYEQYF	TGTGCCAGCAGCCCGAACCGCAAATACGAGCAGTACTTC
TRBV20-1	TRBJ2-6	TRBD1	many	CSARDSTSGANVLTF	TGCAGTGCCCGGGACAGCACCTCAGGGGCCAACGTCCTGACTTTC
TRBV9	TRBJ2-6	TRBD1	few	CASSSRDRGPANVLTF	TGTGCCAGCAGCTCCCGGGACAGGGGTCCGGCCAACGTCCTGACTTTC
TRBV27	TRBJ1-6	NA	few	CASSLSQNSPLHF	TGTGCCAGCAGTTTATCCCAGAATTCACCCCTCCACTTT
TRBV4-1	TRBJ1-5	NA	NA	CASSQVDNRDNQPQHF	TGCGCCAGCAGCCAAGTTGATAACAGGGATAATCAGCCCCAGCATTTT
TRBV11-2	TRBJ1-4	NA	few	CASSPYRAINEKLFF	TGTGCCAGCAGCCCATACAGAGCCATTAATGAAAAACTGTTTTTT
TRBV6-5	TRBJ2-3	TRBD1	NA	CASSFQGQGATDTQYF	TGTGCCAGCAGTTTCCAGGGACAGGGGGCCACAGATACGCAGTATTTT